A single T cell receptor (beta chain) is shown here with its context. With random hexamers, roughly 0.45 to 1 ug RNA was reverse transcribed. TCRdb ran MiXCR on the immunoSEQ multiplex PCR reads and lists one entry per CDR3 protein. The sample yields tens of thousands of distinct CDR3 sequences, over 85% seen once. The data were obtained in a study of CD8 T cells in Susac syndrome. The CDR3 totals 14 residues. In germline, CDR1 is MDHEN, CDR2 SYDVKM. The ends were cut back, 6 bases at V and 6 bases at J, with 15 bases in the middle. This TCR was sampled from a human donor in good health. This chain links TRBV28 with TRBJ2-1, with D unclear. The sample comprised CD8+ T cells from PBMCs. The CDR3 loop reads CASRPRAGVNEQFF. DNA of the CDR3: TGTGCCAGCAGGCCCCGAGCAGGCGTCAATGAGCAGTTCTTC.